Below are 22 T cell receptor beta chains sequenced from a single sample in a study of control samples from healthy donors and cancer patients (dated by TCRdb to the early 2020s). The library was built by means of the immunoSEQ multiplex PCR assay. Drawn from immuneACCESS, this table holds only the in-frame rearrangements with V and J called that TCRdb kept. Clones are partly lost; checked studies trace under half to an unresolved V gene and leave the rest unexplained. The sample records roughly 130,000 clones, 80% to 95% of which are singletons. The ten most abundant clones make up about 2.5% of the sample. The specimen was blood. The receptors stem from a man younger than 30 in good health.

The V call is TRBV9, the J call TRBJ2-5; TRBD1 is a possible D gene (6 bases). The germline V gene encodes CDR1 SGDLS and CDR2 YYNGEE. Trimming removed 0 bases from V and 1 base from J, with 10 bases in between. The CDR3 loop spans 15 amino acids. CDR3 sequence: CASSVALGAQETQYF. The CDR3, as DNA: TGTGCCAGCAGCGTAGCTTTGGGGGCCCAAGAGACCCAGTACTTC.

The genes are TRBV5-8 and TRBJ2-2; D is unclear. CDR1 is SGHTS, CDR2 YDEGEE, per germline. V was shortened by 0 bases and J by 2 bases, with 5 bases between the two germline ends. CDR3 length: 14 residues. This chain's CDR3 is CASSLGPNTGELFF. Here the CDR3 DNA reads TGTGCCAGCAGCTTGGGGCCAAACACCGGGGAGCTGTTTTTT.

In this sample, this clone turned up a few times. V is TRBV7-9 and J is TRBJ1-1; the D is unclear. V lost 5 bases to trimming and J lost 4 bases, with 8 bases between them. The CDR3 has 12 residues. Germline V CDR1 and CDR2: SEHNR, FQNEAQ (reference sequence). The CDR3 is CASSRGSTEAFF. CDR3 DNA sequence: TGTGCCAGCAGCCGAGGGAGCACTGAAGCTTTCTTT.

This clone was counted once. V is TRBV19 and J is TRBJ2-2; 7 nucleotides agree with TRBD1. This CDR3 is 12 amino acids long. The germline CDR1 and CDR2 sequences are LNHDA and SQIVND (reference sequence). V was pared by 7 bases and J by 9 bases, with 5 bases of the junction left unmatched. CDR3 bases: TGTGCCAGTACCACAGGGGACCGGGAGCTGTTTTTT. Residues: CASTTGDRELFF.

CDR3 amino acids: CASSPGRGAEAFF. CDR3 nucleotides: TGTGCCAGCAGTCCCGGAAGAGGCGCTGAAGCTTTCTTT. The chain employs TRBV27 and TRBJ1-1; D is undetermined. Germline CDR1 reads MNHEY; CDR2 reads SMNVEV (reference sequence). CDR3 length: 13 amino acids. V was clipped by 5 bases and J by 6 bases, with 13 bases between them.

This chain connects TRBV3-1 (or the pseudogene TRBV3-2) to TRBJ2-1; D unclear. V shed 2 bases and J shed 6 bases, with 14 bases lying between them. The CDR3 has 15 residues. Looked up from germline, CDR1 is LGHDT and CDR2 is YNNKEL (reference sequence). For the CDR3, the DNA is TGTGCCAGCAGCCAAACGCAGAACGTGGGCAATGAGCAGTTCTTC. This gives the protein CASSQTQNVGNEQFF.

The V call is TRBV15, the J call TRBJ2-7, with 8 nucleotides matching TRBD2. CDR1 and CDR2 from the germline V gene are LNHNV and YYDKDF (reference sequence). This CDR3 comprises 15 residues. The trim removed 3 bases at V and 2 bases at J, leaving 6 bases unmatched. The CDR3 reads CATSRIAGLTYEQYV. CDR3 in DNA: TGTGCCACCAGCAGGATAGCGGGGCTAACCTACGAGCAGTACGTC.

The gene calls are TRBV14 and TRBJ1-1, with D possibly TRBD1 on 5 matching bases. V lost 0 bases, J lost 0 bases, and 8 bases lay in between. This CDR3 contains 15 residues. Germline CDR1 reads SGHDN; CDR2 reads FVKESK. In DNA, the CDR3 is TGTGCCAGCAGCCAAGATAGACAGCTGAACACTGAAGCTTTCTTT. Encoded protein: CASSQDRQLNTEAFF.

The genes are TRBV2 and TRBJ2-7; 10 bases align to TRBD1. Germline V lookup: CDR1 SNHLY, CDR2 FYNNEI. CDR3 length equals 14 residues. The V and J ends lost 7 bases and 2 bases, in that order; junction bases with no gene match: 5. CDR3 sequence reads: CASTRTGGTYEQYF. The CDR3 region has the DNA TGTGCCAGCACACGGACAGGGGGGACCTACGAGCAGTACTTC.

The gene calls are TRBV3-1 (or the pseudogene TRBV3-2) and TRBJ2-7; no reliable D call. CDR3 size: 11 residues. Trimming pared 5 bases from V and 2 bases from J, leaving 4 bases between. Germline V gene lookup returns CDR1 LGHDT and CDR2 YNNKEL (reference sequence). CDR3 loop: CASSSPYEQYF. CDR3 nucleotide sequence: TGTGCCAGCAGCTCCCCCTACGAGCAGTACTTC.

The chain uses TRBV6-5 and TRBJ2-3, with D unclear. Germline V gene data show CDR1 as MNHEY and CDR2 as SVGAGI. Trimming took off 4 bases at V and 5 bases at J, with 7 bases between the two ends. CDR3 length: 12 amino acids. Here the CDR3 reads CASSSTRDTQYF. DNA for the CDR3: TGTGCCAGCAGTTCTACACGAGATACGCAGTATTTT.

The chain employs TRBV12-5 and TRBJ2-5; the D gene is possibly TRBD2 (6 bases). V lost 8 bases, J lost 5 bases, and 9 bases lay in between. The germline gives CDR1 LGHNT, CDR2 FRNRAP. This CDR3 is built from 11 residues. CDR3 DNA sequence: TGTGCTAGTCGACTAGGGGAGACCCAGTACTTC. It codes for CASRLGETQYF.

CDR3 nucleotide sequence: TGCGCCAGCAGCCCGACAAGCTCCACCGGGGAGCTGTTTTTT. Translation: CASSPTSSTGELFF. This chain connects TRBV4-1 to TRBJ2-2; D unresolved. The germline V gene encodes CDR1 MGHRA and CDR2 YSYEKL. There are 14 residues in the CDR3. V gave up 4 bases and J gave up 4 bases, with 10 bases separating them.

The chain carries TRBV5-6 and TRBJ1-2; D ambiguous. Trimming shortened V by 0 bases and J by 5 bases, and 8 bases separated the two germline ends. The CDR3 is 13 amino acids. Germline CDR1 SGHDT, CDR2 YYEEEE. The CDR3 here is CASSLEGRYGYTF. The CDR3 bases are TGTGCCAGCAGCTTGGAGGGTAGATATGGCTACACCTTC.

This chain links TRBV15 with TRBJ2-2; 13 bases are shared with TRBD2. This CDR3 has 16 residues. The V segment lost 9 bases and the J segment 6 bases; nucleotides outside the gene matches: 10. CDR1 LNHNV and CDR2 YYDKDF come from the germline V gene (reference sequence). CDR3 loop: CATADRLAGGAGELFF. The CDR3 DNA is TGTGCCACTGCCGATAGACTAGCGGGAGGTGCCGGGGAGCTGTTTTTT. The full variable domain, in which reference TRBV15 and TRBJ2-2 provide the parts outside the CDR3, is DAMVIQNPRYQVTQFGKPVTLSCSQTLNHNVMYWYQQKSSQAPKLLFHYYDKDFNNEADTPDNFQSRRPNTSFCFLDIRSPGLGDTAMYLCATADRLAGGAGELFFGEGSRLTVL.

This chain links TRBV12-5 with TRBJ2-2, with D uncertain. The CDR3 spans 12 residues. Germline values: CDR1 LGHNT, CDR2 FRNRAP. The ends were cut back, 6 bases at V and 7 bases at J, with 9 bases in the middle. As DNA, the CDR3 is TGTGCTAGTGGCCCCTCGGGCGGGGAGCTGTTTTTT. It is translated as CASGPSGGELFF.

The chain couples TRBV6-2 or TRBV6-3 to TRBJ1-5, with no clear D. V was cut by 5 bases and J by 6 bases, with 11 bases left in between. The germline V gene encodes CDR1 MNHEY and CDR2 SVGEGT. This CDR3 is 13 amino acids long. The CDR3 DNA reads TGTGCCAGCAGTAACACCGGTCGTCAGCCCCAGCATTTT. This gives the protein CASSNTGRQPQHF.

This clone was recorded once. The chain is built from TRBV23-1 and TRBJ1-6; no definite D call. TRBV23-1 is reported as an ORF; its role is uncertain. The CDR3 is 12 amino acids. The V end lost 5 bases, the J end lost 8 bases, and 7 bases lay between the germline ends. The DNA of the CDR3 is TGCGCCAGCAGTTCCGCTCATTCACCCCTCCACTTT. This codes for CASSSAHSPLHF.

V gene TRBV7-8 combines with J gene TRBJ2-7; a weak D match, TRBD1 (6 bases). This CDR3 comprises 13 residues. Germline loops: CDR1 SGHVS, CDR2 FQNEAQ. V lost 6 bases, J lost 3 bases, and 12 bases lay in between. The CDR3 region is CASRTIQGYEQYF. In DNA, the CDR3 is TGTGCCAGCAGAACGATACAGGGCTACGAGCAGTACTTC.

V is TRBV5-1 and J is TRBJ1-1, with TRBD1 matching 8 bases. This CDR3 has 14 amino acids. Trimming cost V 5 bases and J 3 bases; bases outside gene matches: 6. In germline, CDR1 is SGHRS, CDR2 YFSETQ. This CDR3 is CASRADREDTEAFF. The CDR3 DNA reads as TGCGCCAGCAGAGCGGACAGGGAGGACACTGAAGCTTTCTTT.

The chain employs TRBV5-6 and TRBJ1-2; D gene ambiguous. Between the trimmed V and J ends, which lost 4 bases and 4 bases, there was a span of 14 bases. Germline CDR1 and CDR2: SGHDT and YYEEEE. The CDR3 spans 14 residues. CDR3 sequence (DNA): TGTGCCAGCAGCCGAAGGGCTTGGCGCTATGGCTACACCTTC. Its translation: CASSRRAWRYGYTF.

The V call is TRBV3-1 (or the pseudogene TRBV3-2), the J call TRBJ2-5; 8 nucleotides agree with TRBD1. Germline V gives CDR1 LGHDT, CDR2 YNNKEL (reference sequence). V shed 3 bases and J 5 bases; nucleotides not matched to a gene: 11. This CDR3 has 16 residues. The CDR3 bases are TGTGCCAGCAGCCAGCTCAACACAGGGGGTGGGGAGACCCAGTACTTC. This gives the protein CASSQLNTGGGETQYF.